A single sample gave rise to the 20 T cell receptor beta chains below, sequenced in a study of T cell responses to AZD1222 COVID-19 vaccine. Profiling relied on immunoSEQ multiplex PCR, and the TCRdb table lists in-frame clones only, not all of them. The sample gives about 180,000 clones, approximately 90% of which show up once; 6.5% to 7% is in the top ten. Here the sequenced sample was peripheral blood, taken on day 0 of AZD1222 vaccination. These receptors were collected from an adult in good health.

This clone was counted many times. The chain carries TRBV7-3 and TRBJ2-7, with D possibly matching TRBD1 (6 bases). The V and J ends lost 1 base and 2 bases respectively, with 6 bases between them. This CDR3 comprises 13 residues. Germline CDR1 SGHTA, CDR2 FQGTGA. As DNA, the CDR3 is TGTGCCAGCAGCTTAAGGGACACCTACGAGCAGTACTTC. Translating gives CASSLRDTYEQYF.

V is TRBV5-1 and J is TRBJ2-2, with D hard to call. The V and J ends lost 2 bases and 4 bases respectively, with 6 bases between them. Germline loops: CDR1 SGHRS, CDR2 YFSETQ. The CDR3 is made up of 13 amino acids. CDR3 bases: TGCGCCAGCAGCTTACAACTCACCGGGGAGCTGTTTTTT. It encodes CASSLQLTGELFF. The full variable domain, completed using reference TRBV5-1 and TRBJ2-2, is KAGVTQTPRYLIKTRGQQVTLSCSPISGHRSVSWYQQTPGQGLQFLFEYFSETQRNKGNFPGRFSGRQFSNSRSEMNVSTLELGDSALYLCASSLQLTGELFFGEGSRLTVL.

This chain connects TRBV27 to TRBJ1-2, with 9 positions matching TRBD1. Germline CDR1 and CDR2: MNHEY and SMNVEV (reference sequence). V was clipped by 0 bases and J by 4 bases; unmatched bases: 6. The length of the CDR3 is 16 residues. In DNA form, the CDR3 reads TGTGCCAGCAGTTTATCTCCCGGGACAGGGCGCTATGGCTACACCTTC. This translates into CASSLSPGTGRYGYTF.

The chain carries TRBV3-1 (or the pseudogene TRBV3-2) and TRBJ2-2; 9 nucleotides line up with TRBD2. J gave up 1 base and V 1 base, and 1 base lay outside the gene matches. CDR3 size: 16 residues. Germline loops: CDR1 LGHDT, CDR2 YNNKEL (reference sequence). CDR3 in amino acids: CASSQGLAVNTGELFF. The DNA for the CDR3 is TGTGCCAGCAGCCAAGGACTAGCGGTGAACACCGGGGAGCTGTTTTTT.

The chain couples TRBV5-6 to TRBJ2-7; D is possibly TRBD1 or TRBD2 (6 bases each). Germline V gene lookup returns CDR1 SGHDT and CDR2 YYEEEE. V lost 2 bases and J lost 5, with 17 bases in between. The CDR3 is 15 residues long. The DNA for the CDR3 is TGTGCCAGCAGCTTATGGCAGGGGAGGATAGACGAGCAGTACTTC. Protein sequence: CASSLWQGRIDEQYF.

This clone appeared once. This chain connects TRBV13 to TRBJ2-7; D is unresolved. CDR3 length equals 13 residues. Deletions cut 1 base from V and 4 bases from J, with 8 bases between. Germline assignment: CDR1 PRHDT and CDR2 FYEKMQ (reference sequence). This CDR3 is CASSLEVSYEQYF. As DNA, the CDR3 is TGTGCCAGCAGCTTAGAGGTCAGTTACGAGCAGTACTTC.

The chain uses TRBV10-3 and TRBJ2-1, with 8 bases fitting TRBD1. This CDR3 spans 18 amino acids. The germline CDR1 and CDR2 sequences are ENHRY and SYGVKD. The V segment lost 3 bases and the J segment 5 bases; nucleotides outside the gene matches: 15. CDR3 amino acids: CAISEGSAGGLTDNEQFF. The DNA for the CDR3 is TGTGCCATCAGTGAAGGGTCGGCAGGGGGCCTTACCGACAATGAGCAGTTCTTC.

The V and J genes are TRBV2 and TRBJ2-5; 11 positions agree with TRBD1. V lost 6 bases and J lost 2; bases outside the gene matches: 8. Per the germline V gene, CDR1 is SNHLY and CDR2 is FYNNEI. The CDR3 extends over 16 amino acids. In nucleotides, the CDR3 is TGTGCCAGCAGCTTACCGGGACAGGGGGTTCAAGAGACCCAGTACTTC. Its protein product is CASSLPGQGVQETQYF.

The chain employs TRBV5-6 and TRBJ2-6; the match to TRBD1 covers 7 bases. Trimming cost V 4 bases and J 2 bases; bases outside gene matches: 3. Per germline, CDR1 SGHDT and CDR2 YYEEEE. The CDR3 totals 15 residues. This CDR3 reads CASSPGGTGANVLTF. In DNA form, the CDR3 reads TGTGCCAGCAGCCCAGGGGGTACTGGGGCCAACGTCCTGACTTTC.

V and J are TRBV27 and TRBJ2-7; TRBD2 matches at 7 bases. The CDR3 runs to 13 residues. With V trimmed by 7 bases and J by 5 bases, 8 bases remained unmatched. Germline values: CDR1 MNHEY, CDR2 SMNVEV (reference sequence). CDR3: CASTRTSPDEQYV. In nucleotides, the CDR3 is TGTGCCAGCACGCGGACTAGTCCCGACGAGCAGTACGTC.

V and J are TRBV5-1 and TRBJ1-2, with D tentatively TRBD1 (5 bases). V shed 3 bases and J shed 2 bases, with 11 bases lying between them. The CDR3 is made up of 14 amino acids. Germline CDR1 reads SGHRS; CDR2 reads YFSETQ. The chain's CDR3 is CASSSSGKNYGYTF. The CDR3 nucleotides read TGCGCCAGCAGCTCGTCAGGGAAAAACTATGGCTACACCTTC.

The chain recombines TRBV15 with TRBJ2-1, with 7 bases matching TRBD2. V lost 8 bases and J lost 9; bases outside the gene matches: 7. The CDR3 extends over 12 amino acids. Per the germline V gene, CDR1 is LNHNV and CDR2 is YYDKDF (reference sequence). Here the CDR3 DNA reads TGTGCCACCGGCTGGACGGGGGGTGAGCAGTTCTTC. It specifies CATGWTGGEQFF.

The chain carries TRBV10-3 and TRBJ2-3, with D unclear. The CDR3 is 13 amino acids. Germline CDR1 reads ENHRY; CDR2 reads SYGVKD. V lost 4 bases and J 2 bases, leaving 7 bases between the germline ends. CDR3 coding DNA: TGTGCCATCAGTGCAGGTAACACAGATACGCAGTATTTT. Residues: CAISAGNTDTQYF.

J is TRBJ2-7 and V is TRBV19; D gene ambiguous. The ends were cut back, 1 base at V and 2 bases at J, with 15 bases in the middle. Germline V gene lookup returns CDR1 LNHDA and CDR2 SQIVND (reference sequence). The CDR3 is made up of 16 amino acids. CDR3 bases: TGTGCCAGTAGTATAGCCTCCGGGTCCCGGACCTACGAGCAGTACTTC. As protein: CASSIASGSRTYEQYF.

V is TRBV29-1 and J is TRBJ2-1, with TRBD2 matching over 16 bases. Germline CDR1 SQVTM, CDR2 ANQGSEA. The junction had 5 bases not matched to a gene; V was cut back by 6 bases and J by 0 bases. The length of the CDR3 is 17 residues. DNA of the CDR3: TGCAGCGTAGAGGGACTAGCGGGGGGGAGCTCCTACAATGAGCAGTTCTTC. It is translated as CSVEGLAGGSSYNEQFF.

The chain recombines TRBV3-1 (or the pseudogene TRBV3-2) with TRBJ1-2; D might be TRBD1 (5 bases). Trimming pared 0 bases from V and 7 bases from J, leaving 12 bases between. The CDR3 is made up of 14 amino acids. The germline V gene encodes CDR1 LGHDT and CDR2 YNNKEL (reference sequence). For the CDR3, the DNA is TGTGCCAGCAGCCAAGAGTCCGGGAGGGGTGGCTACACCTTC. Its protein is CASSQESGRGGYTF.

The chain joins TRBV6-1 to TRBJ2-7; 10 bases line up with TRBD2. The CDR3 totals 20 residues. Germline V lookup: CDR1 MNHNS, CDR2 SASEGT. V lost 3 bases and J lost 5; bases outside the gene matches: 22. The CDR3 is CASSEKSLAGGSMRVNEQYV. The CDR3 DNA is TGTGCCAGCAGTGAGAAATCCTTAGCGGGGGGCTCCATGCGAGTAAACGAGCAGTACGTC.

This sequence joins TRBV2 and TRBJ1-4; weak D call: TRBD1 (6 bases). Trimming removed 7 bases from V and 8 bases from J, with 14 bases in between. The CDR3 has 13 amino acids. Germline loops: CDR1 SNHLY, CDR2 FYNNEI. CDR3 amino acids: CASKGGGDEKLFF. In nucleotides, the CDR3 is TGTGCCAGCAAGGGGGGTGGCGACGAAAAACTGTTTTTT.

The chain couples TRBV4-1 to TRBJ2-1; D not certain. Germline-derived CDR1 and CDR2 are MGHRA and YSYEKL. CDR3 length equals 14 residues. V was pared by 6 bases and J by 4 bases, with 13 bases between. CDR3 DNA: TGCGCCAGCAGTCCTACCCGCATGTACAATGAGCAGTTCTTC. It yields the protein CASSPTRMYNEQFF.

The CDR3 DNA reads as TGTGCCACCAGCAGAGATTTGCGGGGGCTATCAGATACGCAGTATTTT. It encodes CATSRDLRGLSDTQYF. This sequence joins TRBV15 and TRBJ2-3; D may be TRBD2 (7 bases). Trimming removed 0 bases from V and 4 bases from J, with 14 bases in between. The CDR3 covers 16 residues. CDR1 is LNHNV, CDR2 YYDKDF, per germline (reference sequence).